This TCR beta chain was captured in a study of Ad26.COV2.S vaccination and SARS-CoV-2 variants. The CDR3 covers 14 residues. Germline-derived CDR1 and CDR2 are LNHDA and SQIVND (reference sequence). The V end lost 9 bases, the J end lost 4 bases, and 16 bases lay between the germline ends. Sequencing used immunoSEQ multiplex PCR; TCRdb keeps in-frame clones, though not all of them. The table lists more than 85,000 clones, roughly 80% of them singletons. The source was peripheral blood, collected after recovery from COVID-19. The V gene is TRBV19, the J gene TRBJ1-3; D remains unclear. This clonotype was sampled from a human donor who had recovered from COVID-19. This CDR3 reads CASQPGIVGNTIYF. The CDR3 DNA sequence: TGTGCCAGCCAACCCGGAATTGTCGGAAACACCATATATTTT.